The TCR beta chain under discussion was sequenced for a study of blood T cells in healthy people across ages. Remarks on this clonotype: Its cognate antigen is unknown. An end of the junction differs from the germline gene, which may be a read error.

CDR3 length equals 15 residues. Germline values: CDR1 MGHRA, CDR2 YSYEKL. Points from the study as a whole: From one million sequenced T cells, diversity estimates were lower bounds.

The donors, aged roughly 6 to 90, were healthy Caucasians from Russia. The use of a sample-barcoded 5' primer and a J-beta primer mix characterized a second PCR of 7 to 11 cycles. Via MiXCR, TCRdb re-called the 5' RACE reads, giving one row per CDR3 protein. The sample contains approximately 780,000 distinct CDR3 sequences, roughly 25% of which appear only once. These data were also reused for a study on T cells of mothers and their children.

The chain carries TRBV4-1 and TRBJ2-5; D unclear. Material for sequencing was blood. The TCR was taken from a boy between 5 and 17 years old in good health. The CDR3: CASSQTNGVQETLYF. Written as DNA, the CDR3 is TGCGCCAGCAGCCAAACCAATGGGGTTCAAGAGACCCTGTACTTC.